This TCR beta chain was profiled in a study of T cell changes during pregnancy in multiple sclerosis. TCRdb keeps only in-frame clones here, not all; method: immunoSEQ multiplex PCR. The sample contains 71,000 or so clones, approximately 94% of which appear only once. This CDR3 comprises 16 residues. Germline-derived CDR1 and CDR2 are SGHDT and YYEEEE. The J segment lost 1 base and the V segment lost 0 bases, leaving 3 bases of the junction unmatched. The clonotype originates from a female donor with multiple sclerosis, enrolled in a pregnancy study. The chain uses TRBV5-6 and TRBJ2-2, with 7 positions matching TRBD1. The sequencing used peripheral blood, collected in the third trimester of pregnancy. The CDR3 region has the DNA TGTGCCAGCAGCTTGGTGGACAGGAGGAACACCGGGGAGCTGTTTTTT. As protein: CASSLVDRRNTGELFF.